The 8 T cell receptor beta chains presented below share a single source sample, sequenced in a study of T-cell memory formation after mild COVID-19. MiXCR, applied by TCRdb to the 5' RACE reads, yields one record per CDR3 protein. The sample lists around 430,000 distinct CDR3 sequences, approximately 16% occurring once. Sequencing input: PBMCs or a T cell subset sorted from them (not recorded which). The receptors were sampled from a man between 18 and 35 years old who had mild COVID-19 (a few samples of this study predate the infection). Cell type and time point are not known.

This clonotype showed up many times. CDR3 loop: CASSLGQATEAFF. For the CDR3, the DNA is TGTGCCAGCAGCTTGGGACAGGCCACTGAAGCTTTCTTT. V usage is TRBV7-2 and J usage is TRBJ1-1; 8 positions agree with TRBD1. Germline V gene lookup returns CDR1 SGHTA and CDR2 FQGNSA. Unmatched junction bases numbered 1, after V lost 3 bases and J lost 4 bases. This CDR3 contains 13 residues.

The gene calls are TRBV15 and TRBJ2-3; tentative D call: TRBD1 (6 bases). The CDR3 is made up of 16 amino acids. The V end lost 2 bases, the J end lost 1 base, and 13 bases lay between the germline ends. Germline loops: CDR1 LNHNV, CDR2 YYDKDF (reference sequence). The CDR3, as DNA: TGTGCCACCAGCAGAACAGGCTGGGGGCGCACAGATACGCAGTATTTT. This codes for CATSRTGWGRTDTQYF. Looking up the rest from reference TRBV15 and TRBJ2-3 gives the full variable domain: DAMVIQNPRYQVTQFGKPVTLSCSQTLNHNVMYWYQQKSSQAPKLLFHYYDKDFNNEADTPDNFQSRRPNTSFCFLDIRSPGLGDTAMYLCATSRTGWGRTDTQYFGPGTRLTVL.

This clonotype was recorded a few times. V is TRBV6-1 and J is TRBJ2-6; no definite D call. Germline values: CDR1 MNHNS, CDR2 SASEGT. The V end was cut by 5 bases, the J end by 6 bases, with 2 bases between. The CDR3 extends over 11 amino acids. CDR3 sequence reads: CASSLANVLTF. DNA of the CDR3: TGTGCCAGCAGTCTGGCCAACGTCCTGACTTTC.

At least ten counts were recorded for this clonotype. The CDR3 bases are TGCAGTGGGGCTAGCGGGGACCCCTACGAGCAGTACTTC. Translating it yields CSGASGDPYEQYF. The V gene is TRBV20-1, the J gene TRBJ2-7, with 9 bases that match TRBD2. This CDR3 has 13 amino acids. Germline CDR1 is DFQATT and CDR2 is SNEGSKA (reference sequence). V trimming: 7 bases; J trimming: 2 bases; junction bases outside the gene matches: 6.

This clonotype was picked up a small number of times. This sequence joins TRBV12-3 or TRBV12-4 and TRBJ2-1, with TRBD2 matching over 10 bases. The trim removed 1 base at V and 9 bases at J, leaving 3 bases unmatched. The CDR3 sequence is 14 residues long. The CDR3 sequence is CASSLERGGSEQFF. The CDR3 region has the DNA TGTGCCAGCAGTTTAGAGCGGGGGGGCAGTGAGCAGTTCTTC.

This clonotype has a handful of counts. V usage is TRBV7-2 and J usage is TRBJ2-7; D might be TRBD1 (6 bases). Per the germline V gene, CDR1 is SGHTA and CDR2 is FQGNSA. CDR3 length equals 15 residues. Trimming stripped 3 bases from V and 0 bases from J, with 12 bases between. The CDR3 DNA follows: TGTGCCAGCAGCTTTTACAGGGAGAGCTCCTACGAGCAGTACTTC. It yields the protein CASSFYRESSYEQYF.

This clonotype was counted at least ten times. The chain uses TRBV14 and TRBJ2-5; D not resolved. CDR1 and CDR2 (germline): SGHDN, FVKESK. The CDR3 runs to 13 residues. The germline V and J ends were trimmed by 0 bases and 4 bases, with 6 bases remaining between them. Here the CDR3 reads CASSQDMGETQYF. DNA of the CDR3: TGTGCCAGCAGCCAAGATATGGGAGAGACCCAGTACTTC. Full variable domain (rest looked up from reference TRBV14 and TRBJ2-5): EAGVTQFPSHSVIEKGQTVTLRCDPISGHDNLYWYRRVMGKEIKFLLHFVKESKQDESGMPNNRFLAERTGGTYSTLKVQPAELEDSGVYFCASSQDMGETQYFGPGTRLLVL.

The V and J genes are TRBV5-5 and TRBJ1-2, with D maybe TRBD1 (6 bases). Germline V gives CDR1 SGHKS, CDR2 YYEKEE (reference sequence). The CDR3 length is 14 residues. V lost 5 bases to trimming and J lost 2 bases, with 13 bases between them. The CDR3 DNA sequence: TGTGCCAGCAGTGGTACGACAGGAAACTATGGCTACACCTTC. Protein product: CASSGTTGNYGYTF.